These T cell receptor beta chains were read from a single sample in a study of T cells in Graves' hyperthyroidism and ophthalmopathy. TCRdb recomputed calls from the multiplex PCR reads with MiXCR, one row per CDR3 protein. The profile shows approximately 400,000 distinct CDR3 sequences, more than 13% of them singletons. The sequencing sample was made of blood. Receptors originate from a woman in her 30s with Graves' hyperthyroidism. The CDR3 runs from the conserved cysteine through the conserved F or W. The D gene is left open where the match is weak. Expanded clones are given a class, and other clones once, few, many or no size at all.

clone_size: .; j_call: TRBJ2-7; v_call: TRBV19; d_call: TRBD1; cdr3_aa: CASSLRDRVYEQYF; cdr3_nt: TGTGCCAGTAGTCTCCGGGACAGGGTTTACGAGCAGTACTTC
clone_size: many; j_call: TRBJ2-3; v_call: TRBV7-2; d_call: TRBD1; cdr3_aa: CASRPGTVTDTQYF; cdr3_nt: TGTGCCAGCAGGCCCGGGACAGTCACAGATACGCAGTATTTT
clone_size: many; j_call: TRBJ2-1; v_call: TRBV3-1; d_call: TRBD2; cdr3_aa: CASSQGDLAGGRFYNEQFF; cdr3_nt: TGTGCCAGCAGCCAAGGGGATCTAGCGGGAGGGCGATTTTACAATGAGCAGTTCTTC
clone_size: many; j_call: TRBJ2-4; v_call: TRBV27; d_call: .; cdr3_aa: CASSFTPDPLAKNIQYF; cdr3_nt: TGTGCCAGCAGTTTCACACCGGACCCGTTAGCCAAAAACATTCAGTACTTC
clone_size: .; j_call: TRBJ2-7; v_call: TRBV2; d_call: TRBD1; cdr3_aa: CASRGAGQGSYEQYF; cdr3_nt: TGTGCCAGCAGAGGAGCGGGACAGGGCTCCTACGAGCAGTACTTC
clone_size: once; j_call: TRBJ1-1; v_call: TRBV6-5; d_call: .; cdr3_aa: CASSYWGLDTEAFF; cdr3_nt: TGTGCCAGCAGTTACTGGGGGCTTGACACTGAAGCTTTCTTT
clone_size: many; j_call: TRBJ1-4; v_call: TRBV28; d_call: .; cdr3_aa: CASSLERASFFPTNEKLFF; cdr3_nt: TGTGCCAGCAGTTTAGAACGGGCTTCCTTCTTCCCAACTAATGAAAAACTGTTTTTT
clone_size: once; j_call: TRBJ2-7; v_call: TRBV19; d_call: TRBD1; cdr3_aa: CASRQGIGPYEQYF; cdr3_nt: TGTGCCAGTCGACAGGGTATTGGACCCTACGAGCAGTACTTC
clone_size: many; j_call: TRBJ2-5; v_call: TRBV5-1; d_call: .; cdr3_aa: CASSRFDSGETQYF; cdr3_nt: TGCGCCAGCAGCCGGTTCGACTCGGGGGAGACCCAGTACTTC
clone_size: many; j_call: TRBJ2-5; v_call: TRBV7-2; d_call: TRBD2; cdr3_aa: CASSRRLAGGQETQYF; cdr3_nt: TGTGCCAGCAGCCGTCGACTAGCGGGAGGTCAAGAGACCCAGTACTTC
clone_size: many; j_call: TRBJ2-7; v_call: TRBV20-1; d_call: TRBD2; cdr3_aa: CSARDRSGAGGIEQYF; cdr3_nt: TGCAGTGCTAGAGATAGGTCTGGAGCGGGGGGTATCGAGCAGTACTTC
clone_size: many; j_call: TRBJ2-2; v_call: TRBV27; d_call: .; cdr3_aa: CASSLSRQALGTGELFF; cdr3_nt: TGTGCCAGCAGTTTATCTAGACAGGCCCTAGGGACCGGGGAGCTGTTTTTT
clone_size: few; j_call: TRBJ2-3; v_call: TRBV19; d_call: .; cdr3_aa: CASSIPPGQVATDTQYF; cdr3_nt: TGTGCCAGTAGTATACCCCCGGGCCAGGTAGCCACAGATACGCAGTATTTT
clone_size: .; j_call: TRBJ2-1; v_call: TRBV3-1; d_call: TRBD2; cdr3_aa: CASSPISSSGIEQFF; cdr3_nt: TGTGCCAGCAGCCCGATATCCTCTAGCGGGATTGAGCAGTTCTTC
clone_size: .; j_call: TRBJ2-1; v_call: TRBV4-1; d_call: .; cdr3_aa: CASSQDFNQRVEQFF; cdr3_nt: TGCGCCAGCAGCCAAGATTTTAACCAGCGGGTTGAGCAGTTCTTC
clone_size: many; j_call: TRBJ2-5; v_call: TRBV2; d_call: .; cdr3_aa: CASRRVQETQYF; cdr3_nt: TGTGCCAGCAGACGGGTACAAGAGACCCAGTACTTC
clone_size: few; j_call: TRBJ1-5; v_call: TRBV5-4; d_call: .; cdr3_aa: CASSLDGQTNQPQHF; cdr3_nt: TGTGCCAGCAGCTTGGATGGACAGACCAATCAGCCCCAGCATTTT
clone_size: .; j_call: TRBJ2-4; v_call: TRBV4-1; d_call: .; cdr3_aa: CASSQVMGRRGNIQYF; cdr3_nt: TGCGCCAGCAGCCAAGTGATGGGTCGGAGGGGCAACATTCAGTACTTC
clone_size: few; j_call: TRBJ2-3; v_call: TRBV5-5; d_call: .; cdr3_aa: CASSAFGGGALGTDTQYF; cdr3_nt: TGTGCCAGTAGCGCTTTTGGGGGCGGGGCGCTGGGCACAGATACGCAGTATTTT
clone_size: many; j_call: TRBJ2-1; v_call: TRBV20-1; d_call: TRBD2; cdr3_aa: CSARSGVPYNEQFF; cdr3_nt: TGCAGTGCCCGTAGCGGGGTCCCCTACAATGAGCAGTTCTTC
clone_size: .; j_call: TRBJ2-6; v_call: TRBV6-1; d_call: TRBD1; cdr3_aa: CASSEEGGQGLAGANVLTF; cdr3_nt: TGTGCCAGCAGTGAAGAAGGAGGACAGGGACTTGCTGGGGCCAACGTCCTGACTTTC
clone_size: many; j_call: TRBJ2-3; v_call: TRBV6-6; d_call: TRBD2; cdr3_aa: CASSYATSLPSTDTQYF; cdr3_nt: TGTGCCAGCAGTTACGCGACTAGCCTGCCTAGCACAGATACGCAGTATTTT
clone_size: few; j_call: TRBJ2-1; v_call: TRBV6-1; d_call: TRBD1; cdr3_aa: CASRGTDIYNEQFF; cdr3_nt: TGTGCCAGCCGAGGGACAGATATCTACAATGAGCAGTTCTTC
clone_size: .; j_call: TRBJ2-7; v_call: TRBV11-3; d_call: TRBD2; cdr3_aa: CASSLGGALNEQYF; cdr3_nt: TGTGCCAGCAGCTTGGGAGGGGCTCTCAACGAGCAGTACTTC
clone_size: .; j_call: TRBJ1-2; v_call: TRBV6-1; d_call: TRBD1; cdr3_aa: CASSDWDRGSYGYTF; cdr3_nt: TGTGCCAGCAGTGACTGGGACAGGGGGAGCTATGGCTACACCTTC
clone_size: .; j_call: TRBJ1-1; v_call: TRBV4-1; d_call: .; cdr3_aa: CASSQDRAGSTEAFF; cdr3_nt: TGCGCCAGCAGCCAAGATAGGGCAGGTAGCACTGAAGCTTTCTTT
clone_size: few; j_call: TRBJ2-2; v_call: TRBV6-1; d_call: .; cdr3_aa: CASSVAQNTGELFF; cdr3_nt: TGTGCCAGCAGTGTGGCGCAGAACACCGGGGAGCTGTTTTTT
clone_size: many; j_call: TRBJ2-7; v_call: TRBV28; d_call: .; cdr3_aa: CASSPVESYEQYF; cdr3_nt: TGTGCCAGCAGCCCCGTGGAATCCTACGAGCAGTACTTC
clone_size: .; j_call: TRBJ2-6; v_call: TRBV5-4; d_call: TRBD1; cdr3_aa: CASSKKQGAPGANVLTF; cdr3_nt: TGTGCCAGCAGCAAGAAACAGGGGGCGCCTGGGGCCAACGTCCTGACTTTC
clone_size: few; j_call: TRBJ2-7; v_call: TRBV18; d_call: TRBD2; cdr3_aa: CASSTEGTGTSGRIPQYF; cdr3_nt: TGTGCCAGCTCCACCGAAGGGACCGGGACTAGCGGGAGGATTCCGCAGTACTTC
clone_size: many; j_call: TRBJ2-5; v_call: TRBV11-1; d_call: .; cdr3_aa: CASSLSLRETQYF; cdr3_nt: TGTGCCAGCAGCTTAAGTCTCCGGGAGACCCAGTACTTC
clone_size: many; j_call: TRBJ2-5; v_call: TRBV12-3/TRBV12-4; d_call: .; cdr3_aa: CASSSPLDSREETQYF; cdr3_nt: TGTGCCAGCAGTTCCCCACTAGACAGCCGGGAAGAGACCCAGTACTTC
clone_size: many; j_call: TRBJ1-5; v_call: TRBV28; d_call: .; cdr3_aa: CASSLGGSINQPQHF; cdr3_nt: TGTGCCAGCAGTTTAGGTGGGTCGATCAATCAGCCCCAGCATTTT
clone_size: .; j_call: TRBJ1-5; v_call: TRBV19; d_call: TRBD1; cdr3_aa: CASSTNPRGQGFNQPQHF; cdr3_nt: TGTGCCAGTAGTACAAACCCGAGGGGACAGGGGTTCAATCAGCCCCAGCATTTT
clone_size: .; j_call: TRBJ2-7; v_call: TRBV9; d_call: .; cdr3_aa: CASSVIGDTYEQYF; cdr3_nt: TGTGCCAGCAGCGTAATTGGGGATACCTACGAGCAGTACTTC
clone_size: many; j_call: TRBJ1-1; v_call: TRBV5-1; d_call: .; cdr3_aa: CASSLALGPSQPAFF; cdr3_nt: TGCGCCAGCAGCTTGGCCCTGGGCCCCTCGCAACCAGCTTTCTTT
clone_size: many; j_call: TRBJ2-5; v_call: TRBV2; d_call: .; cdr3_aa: CASSPRLTETQYF; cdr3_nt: TGTGCCAGCAGCCCGCGGTTAACAGAGACCCAGTACTTC
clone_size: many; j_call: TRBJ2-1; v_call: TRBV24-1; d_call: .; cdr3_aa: CATSDSHFGFGQFF; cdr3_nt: TGTGCCACCAGTGATTCCCACTTCGGGTTTGGGCAGTTCTTC
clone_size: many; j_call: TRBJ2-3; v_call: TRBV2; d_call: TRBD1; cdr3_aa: CASSSDRVIPDTQYF; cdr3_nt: TGTGCCAGCAGTTCCGACAGGGTAATTCCAGATACGCAGTATTTT
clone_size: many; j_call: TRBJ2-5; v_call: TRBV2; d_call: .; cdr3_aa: CASTIGVGQETQYF; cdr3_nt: TGTGCCAGCACCATCGGAGTGGGGCAAGAGACCCAGTACTTC